These T cell receptor beta chains were read from a single sample in a study of lung T cells in sarcoidosis with Löfgren's syndrome. TCRdb called the reads again in MiXCR, with one record for every CDR3 protein. Among tens of thousands of distinct CDR3 sequences listed, 21% were seen once. Sequencing was carried out using CD4+ T cells from PBMCs. These receptors all stem from a human donor with sarcoidosis (Löfgren's syndrome or another form), or a control subject (not recorded which). The CDR3 runs from the conserved cysteine through the conserved F or W. A D gene is named only where the DNA matches it firmly. Size is stated for part of the rows, as once, few or many counts, or as a class when the clone is expanded.

>-|TRBJ2-7|TRBV6-6|many|15
CASSYPETAAYEQYF
TGTGCCAGCAGTTACCCGGAGACAGCTGCCTACGAGCAGTACTTC
>TRBD1|TRBJ1-2|TRBV28|few|13
CASSPAGGRGYTF
TGTGCCAGCAGCCCCGCAGGGGGCCGTGGCTACACCTTC
>-|TRBJ1-5|TRBV19|few|13
CASSNAGGQPQHF
TGTGCCAGTAGTAATGCGGGAGGCCAGCCCCAGCATTTT
>TRBD1|TRBJ2-7|TRBV30|-|17
CAWSASLGQAGFYEQYF
TGTGCCTGGAGTGCTTCCCTCGGACAGGCGGGTTTTTACGAGCAGTACTTC
>-|TRBJ2-7|TRBV11-2|-|17
CASSFPQGGLGKYEQYF
TGTGCCAGCAGCTTCCCCCAGGGGGGTTTGGGCAAGTACGAGCAGTACTTC
>-|TRBJ1-6|TRBV7-9|-|14
CASSSGPEVSPLHF
TGTGCCAGCAGCTCGGGCCCGGAGGTTTCACCCCTCCACTTT
>TRBD2|TRBJ2-5|TRBV7-2|-|14
CASSLAGTREPQYF
TGTGCCAGCAGCTTAGCCGGGACTAGAGAGCCCCAGTACTTC
>TRBD2|TRBJ2-5|TRBV7-9|-|15
CASSTWTSGGGTQYF
TGTGCCAGCAGCACATGGACTAGCGGGGGTGGGACCCAGTACTTC
>TRBD1|TRBJ1-5|TRBV19|-|17
CASSIVPSGTGYQPQHF
TGTGCCAGTAGTATAGTCCCCTCCGGGACAGGGTATCAGCCCCAGCATTTT
>-|TRBJ1-4|TRBV11-2|-|14
CASSLAQPKEKLFF
TGTGCCAGCAGCTTAGCACAGCCCAAAGAAAAACTGTTTTTT
>TRBD1|TRBJ1-3|TRBV27|many|15
CASSLKGAHRNTIYF
TGTGCCAGCAGTTTGAAGGGGGCGCATAGAAACACCATATATTTT
>-|TRBJ1-1|TRBV18|-|15
CASSPQGGLGTEAFF
TGTGCCAGCTCACCGCAAGGGGGGCTGGGCACTGAAGCTTTCTTT
>TRBD2|TRBJ2-3|TRBV18|-|16
CASSPLPGGDTDTQYF
TGTGCCAGCTCACCACTCCCGGGAGGGGACACAGATACGCAGTATTTT
>-|TRBJ1-4|TRBV2|many|13
CASSMRTDEKLFF
TGTGCCAGCAGTATGCGGACAGACGAAAAACTGTTTTTT
>TRBD1|TRBJ2-1|TRBV10-3|many|13
CAISPTGDGEQFF
TGTGCCATCAGCCCAACAGGGGATGGTGAGCAGTTCTTC
>-|TRBJ2-3|TRBV18|many|12
CASSSQENTQYF
TGTGCCAGCTCATCGCAGGAGAATACGCAGTATTTT
>-|TRBJ2-1|TRBV9|-|13
CASSLVSYNEQFF
TGTGCCAGCAGCTTAGTCTCCTACAATGAGCAGTTCTTC
>-|TRBJ2-2|TRBV3-1|-|15
CASSRAPTNTGELFF
TGTGCCAGCAGCCGAGCGCCGACGAACACCGGGGAGCTGTTTTTT
>-|TRBJ2-2|TRBV2|many|11
CASTQRQELFF
TGTGCCAGCACGCAGCGGCAGGAGCTGTTTTTT
>-|TRBJ2-5|TRBV20-1|many|14
CSAREVAGRETQYF
TGCAGTGCTAGAGAAGTGGCAGGGAGGGAGACCCAGTACTTC
>-|TRBJ2-1|TRBV4-2|many|15
CASTKASNGGNEQFF
TGTGCCAGCACCAAAGCGAGCAACGGGGGAAATGAGCAGTTCTTC
>-|TRBJ1-3|TRBV6-1|medium-sized|18
CASSYSFRTALSGNTIYF
TGTGCCAGCAGTTATTCATTTCGGACAGCTTTATCTGGAAACACCATATATTTT
>TRBD1|TRBJ1-2|TRBV2|few|15
CASSENRGRSYGYTF
TGTGCCAGCAGTGAAAACAGGGGGCGTTCCTATGGCTACACCTTC
>-|TRBJ2-3|TRBV7-3|few|17
CASSPTAGSSSTDTQYF
TGTGCCAGCAGCCCCACGGCGGGGAGTTCTAGCACAGATACGCAGTATTTT